The text below deals with one T cell receptor beta chain. What it binds is unknown. Trimming took off 4 bases at V and 0 bases at J, with 13 bases between the two ends. The CDR3 runs 15 residues. Per germline, CDR1 SGHRS and CDR2 YFSETQ. Treatment in this sample: roughly 10-day PBMC culture with coronavirus spike peptide pools or control peptides (ViraFEST assay). PCR positivity was dated March to December 2020, before US Alpha, Beta and Delta variants. This sample was taken from a study of vaccination and CD4 T cells after COVID-19. Study information: Overlapping spike pools from SARS-CoV-2 and HCoV-NL63, HCoV-OC43 and HCoV-229E served as culture stimuli. The study's findings and limits: The study examined relatively few convalescent patients and included no early post-infection timepoints.

Sequence data for DNA of cultured CD4+ T cells were generated by the Oncomine TCR Beta short-read assay. Cultured CD4+ T cells yielded the extracted genomic DNA. TCRdb redid the calling of the PCR reads with MiXCR, one entry per CDR3 protein. The table lists under 25,000 distinct CDR3 sequences, approximately 50% of them singletons. V is TRBV5-1 and J is TRBJ1-2, with D perhaps TRBD1 (6 bases). The sequencing sample was made of CD4+ T cells from blood, cultured in vitro. This TCR derives from a human donor who had recovered from COVID-19. CDR3 sequence: CASSPQGGPNYGYTF. The CDR3 DNA reads TGCGCCAGCAGCCCACAGGGAGGCCCTAACTATGGCTACACCTTC. Filled out from reference TRBV5-1 and TRBJ1-2, the complete variable domain reads KAGVTQTPRYLIKTRGQQVTLSCSPISGHRSVSWYQQTPGQGLQFLFEYFSETQRNKGNFPGRFSGRQFSNSRSEMNVSTLELGDSALYLCASSPQGGPNYGYTFGSGTRLTVV.